This T cell receptor (beta chain) was obtained from a study of blood T cell repertoires in COVID-19. About the research overall: COVID-19 samples from acute and convalescent phases originated in the United States, Italy and Spain. T cells, B-cell-depleted T cells, or PBMCs supplied cDNA or gDNA.

Source study methods: Reference gene primer amplification gave nucleated cell count estimates. Some clones are missing from TCRdb's copy, which holds only in-frame ones; the method was immunoSEQ multiplex PCR. That table supplies the V and J calls and clone size; D and trimming were determined from the DNA. The sample yields 90,000 to 150,000 clones, 65% to 90% seen once. Material for sequencing was peripheral blood. This clonotype was obtained from a man older than 75 with acute or convalescent COVID-19.

The CDR3 nucleotides are TGCGCCAGCAGCTTCCTTAATTCACCCCTCCACTTT. Its translation: CASSFLNSPLHF. This chain connects TRBV5-1 to TRBJ1-6; unclear D gene. Germline CDR1 is SGHRS and CDR2 is YFSETQ. V lost 2 bases and J 6 bases, leaving 3 bases between the germline ends. This CDR3 is 12 amino acids long.